This T cell receptor (beta chain) was recorded in a study of blood T cell repertoires in COVID-19. Study-wide background: Samples taken during acute and convalescent COVID-19 were collected in the United States, Italy and Spain. PBMCs, B-cell-depleted T cells, or T cells were the source of the cDNA or gDNA that made up the material.

The V gene end was trimmed by 6 bases and the J gene end by 1 base; junction bases not matched to a gene: 9. The CDR3 extends over 16 amino acids. Germline V gene data show CDR1 as LNHDA and CDR2 as SQIVND (reference sequence). Source study methods: Amplification from reference gene primers served as the basis for estimated nucleated cell counts. Clones were read by immunoSEQ multiplex PCR, and TCRdb kept only the in-frame ones, dropping some. V and J calls and clone size follow that table, whereas D and trimming were derived from the DNA. The top ten hold 2% to 2.5% of the sample, which has 220,000 or so clones, 80% to 85% seen once. This clone has more than one count but fewer than ten.

The receptor's source is a woman in her sixties with acute or convalescent COVID-19. The chain joins TRBV19 to TRBJ2-1; 7 bases match TRBD2. Specimen: peripheral blood. The CDR3 DNA sequence: TGTGCCAGTAGAACCGTCCGCGGGGGATCCTACAATGAGCAGTTCTTC. It yields the protein CASRTVRGGSYNEQFF.